The 17 T cell receptor beta chains reported below all come from one sample, sequenced in a study of shared clonotypes between healthy human individuals. The protocol was immunoSEQ multiplex PCR, while the TCRdb copy is restricted to in-frame clones and leaves out a portion. The repertoire consists of around 1,000,000 clones, with roughly 77% occurring once and the leading ten covering roughly 0.83%. Source material: memory CD4+ T cells from PBMCs. Indicated subset: CD45RA-negative fraction. All receptors come from a man younger than 30 in good health. Some clones in this sample may be carry-over from other donors' samples.

V gene TRBV27 combines with J gene TRBJ1-1; D perhaps matches TRBD1 (6 bases). Trimming cost V 7 bases and J 0 bases, with 15 bases left between them. The CDR3 covers 15 residues. Germline CDR1 MNHEY, CDR2 SMNVEV (reference sequence). CDR3 coding DNA: TGTGCCAGCACTCCGACAGGTACCATGAACACTGAAGCTTTCTTT. Amino acid sequence: CASTPTGTMNTEAFF.

The rearrangement joins TRBV4-3 to TRBJ2-5; no reliable D call. The CDR3 spans 15 residues. CDR1 and CDR2 from the germline V gene are LGHNA and YSLEER. V lost 0 bases and J lost 1, with 9 bases in between. This CDR3 reads CASSQEAATQETQYF. The CDR3 DNA follows: TGCGCCAGCAGCCAAGAGGCGGCCACCCAAGAGACCCAGTACTTC.

In this sample, this clone turned up a few times. The rearrangement uses TRBV29-1 and TRBJ1-1, with 8 bases identical to TRBD1. Unmatched junction bases numbered 5, after V lost 8 bases and J lost 0 bases. The CDR3 extends over 13 amino acids. In germline, CDR1 is SQVTM, CDR2 ANQGSEA. The CDR3 loop is CSSTDRVNTEAFF. In DNA, the CDR3 is TGCAGCTCCACGGACAGGGTGAACACTGAAGCTTTCTTT.

The chain couples TRBV7-8 to TRBJ2-5; D is unclear. Germline V CDR1 and CDR2: SGHVS, FQNEAQ. The CDR3 covers 17 residues. Trimming shortened V by 4 bases and J by 5 bases, and 23 bases separated the two germline ends. The chain's CDR3 is CASSSIGTVEMTETQYF. CDR3 DNA sequence: TGTGCCAGCAGCTCAATCGGTACCGTTGAGATGACGGAGACCCAGTACTTC.

V usage is TRBV18 and J usage is TRBJ2-3; D is possibly TRBD1 (6 bases). Trimming pared 0 bases from V and 1 base from J, leaving 8 bases between. From germline, CDR1 is KGHSH and CDR2 LQKENI. The CDR3 is 15 amino acids. This chain's CDR3 is CASSPPHRGTDTQYF. The CDR3 region has the DNA TGTGCCAGCTCACCACCGCACAGGGGCACAGATACGCAGTATTTT.

The chain joins TRBV7-3 to TRBJ1-1; 10 nucleotides match TRBD1. V lost 5 bases and J lost 6; bases outside the gene matches: 6. The CDR3 totals 14 residues. Germline V lookup: CDR1 SGHTA, CDR2 FQGTGA. In DNA form, the CDR3 reads TGTGCCAGCAGCCAGACAGGGGGCGCCGCTGAAGCTTTCTTT. It yields the protein CASSQTGGAAEAFF. The complete variable domain, with remaining parts taken from reference TRBV7-3 and TRBJ1-1, reads GAGVSQTPSNKVTEKGKYVELRCDPISGHTALYWYRQSLGQGPEFLIYFQGTGAADDSGLPNDRFFAVRPEGSVSTLKIQRTERGDSAVYLCASSQTGGAAEAFFGQGTRLTVV.

The rearrangement uses TRBV19 and TRBJ1-3; a weak D match, TRBD1 (5 bases). The CDR3 has 11 amino acids. The germline V gene encodes CDR1 LNHDA and CDR2 SQIVND (reference sequence). V lost 7 bases and J 9 bases, leaving 10 bases between the germline ends. CDR3 DNA sequence: TGTGCCAGTATATGGGGGGGCACCATATATTTT. Amino acids: CASIWGGTIYF.

The chain couples TRBV7-3 to TRBJ2-2, with D hard to call. Germline lookup yields CDR1 SGHTA and CDR2 FQGTGA. CDR3 size: 15 residues. Trimming took off 8 bases at V and 0 bases at J, with 13 bases between the two ends. This CDR3 reads CASQAQAANTGELFF. The CDR3 nucleotides read TGTGCCAGCCAAGCTCAGGCAGCGAACACCGGGGAGCTGTTTTTT.

This chain uses TRBV18 with TRBJ1-5; D may be TRBD1 (5 bases). V lost 6 bases, J lost 2 bases, and 11 bases lay in between. The CDR3 contains 14 residues. Germline CDR1 and CDR2: KGHSH and LQKENI. This CDR3 reads CASSDSGGNQPQHF. CDR3 nucleotides: TGTGCCAGCTCCGACAGTGGGGGCAATCAGCCCCAGCATTTT.

This clone has only a few counts. The V call is TRBV5-1, the J call TRBJ1-1; D call uncertain. CDR1 is SGHRS and CDR2 is YFSETQ in the germline V gene. There are 14 residues in the CDR3. Trimming stripped 2 bases from V and 3 bases from J, with 11 bases between. The CDR3 reads CASSFEAGYTEAFF. CDR3 coding DNA: TGCGCCAGCAGCTTTGAAGCCGGTTACACTGAAGCTTTCTTT.

This clone was picked up one time. Other DNA sequences within the sample encode an identical CDR3. The gene calls are TRBV28 and TRBJ2-1; 10 nucleotides match TRBD2. The CDR3 has 16 residues. Germline CDR1 reads MDHEN; CDR2 reads SYDVKM. The V gene end was trimmed by 5 bases and the J gene end by 1 base; junction bases not matched to a gene: 5. CDR3 sequence (DNA): TGTGCCAGCAGTGGCCGACTAGCGGGTTCCTACAATGAGCAGTTCTTC. The encoded protein is CASSGRLAGSYNEQFF.

The chain combines TRBV18 with TRBJ2-7, with a weak D call TRBD1 (5 bases). Per the germline V gene, CDR1 is KGHSH and CDR2 is LQKENI. The CDR3 consists of 17 residues. V was clipped by 4 bases and J by 3 bases, with 22 bases between them. The CDR3 region has the DNA TGTGCCAGCTCACTTAGTCCCCTCCCAGGGAACCTCTACGAGCAGTACTTC. It translates to CASSLSPLPGNLYEQYF.

The DNA of the CDR3 is TGTGCCAGCAGCCTGGGTGGGGTCTCCACCGGGGAGCTGTTTTTT. Translating it yields CASSLGGVSTGELFF. The rearrangement joins TRBV7-9 to TRBJ2-2, with D unresolved. The CDR3 length is 15 residues. The germline V and J ends were trimmed by 5 bases and 4 bases, with 14 bases remaining between them. Germline V lookup: CDR1 SEHNR, CDR2 FQNEAQ (reference sequence).

The chain joins TRBV5-4 to TRBJ1-2, with D maybe TRBD1 (6 bases). The V and J ends lost 3 bases and 7 bases respectively, with 25 bases between them. The V gene's germline CDR1 is SGHNT and CDR2 YYREEE (reference sequence). CDR3 size: 17 residues. CDR3 region: CASSSPGTFQGRGGYTF. CDR3 bases: TGTGCCAGCAGCTCCCCAGGGACGTTCCAGGGGCGGGGTGGCTACACCTTC.

The CDR3 coding sequence is TGTGCCAGTACTCATGGAGGGACAGGGATCGGCTACACCTTC. Translating it yields CASTHGGTGIGYTF. V is TRBV19 and J is TRBJ1-2; 9 nucleotides line up with TRBD1. Germline-derived CDR1 and CDR2 are LNHDA and SQIVND (reference sequence). V lost 7 bases, J lost 8 bases, and 11 bases stayed unmatched. There are 14 residues in the CDR3. The variable domain in full, completed from reference TRBV19 and TRBJ1-2, reads DGGITQSPKYLFRKEGQNVTLSCEQNLNHDAMYWYRQDPGQGLRLIYYSQIVNDFQKGDIAEGYSVSREKKESFPLTVTSAQKNPTAFYLCASTHGGTGIGYTFGSGTRLTVV.

The chain couples TRBV6-5 to TRBJ2-1; D is possibly TRBD1 or TRBD2 (5 bases each). Germline CDR1 is MNHEY and CDR2 is SVGAGI. V was clipped by 2 bases and J by 6 bases, with 17 bases between them. The CDR3 runs 16 residues. CDR3 protein: CASSYAVGTGSNEQFF. The CDR3 bases are TGTGCCAGCAGTTACGCGGTGGGGACGGGCAGCAATGAGCAGTTCTTC.

There are a few counts of this clone. The rearrangement uses TRBV7-2 and TRBJ2-7; TRBD1 is a possible D gene (6 bases). Germline V gives CDR1 SGHTA, CDR2 FQGNSA. The germline V and J ends were trimmed by 3 bases and 0 bases, with 9 bases remaining between them. The length of the CDR3 is 14 residues. The CDR3 DNA follows: TGTGCCAGCAGCTTCGACAGGAACTCCTACGAGCAGTACTTC. This sequence encodes CASSFDRNSYEQYF.